Listed below are T cell receptor beta chains from one sample, sequenced in a study of graft-versus-host responses after intestinal transplantation. No antigen has been assigned to these receptors. Clones were sequenced by immunoSEQ multiplex PCR, and TCRdb holds only the in-frame ones, with some missing. The repertoire holds approximately 81,000 clones, with 87% as singletons. The specimen comprised unstimulated CD8+ T cells sorted from spleen or lymph node cells, sampled before transplant. Receptors originate from a human donor who was the organ donor for an intestinal transplant. CDR3s include the opening cysteine and the closing phenylalanine or tryptophan. A D gene is named only where the DNA matches it firmly. Some rows mark clone size as missing; the rest say once, few, many or name a class of expanded clone.

D,J,size,V,CDR3,DNA
TRBD1,TRBJ1-2,once,TRBV27,CASSLGTGVDYGYTF,TGTGCCAGCAGTTTGGGGACAGGGGTCGACTATGGCTACACCTTC
.,TRBJ2-7,few,TRBV10-2,CASSSDSDYEQYF,TGCGCCAGCAGCTCGGACAGCGATTACGAGCAGTACTTC
.,TRBJ2-6,.,TRBV18,CASSPTGEDGANVLTF,TGTGCCAGCTCACCAACAGGGGAGGATGGGGCCAACGTCCTGACTTTC
.,TRBJ1-1,.,TRBV9,CASSVEPAGVYTEAFF,TGTGCCAGCAGCGTAGAACCGGCAGGGGTCTACACTGAAGCTTTCTTT
TRBD1,TRBJ2-5,.,TRBV19,CASSTPTGLGQETQYF,TGTGCCAGTAGTACCCCGACAGGGCTTGGCCAAGAGACCCAGTACTTC
.,TRBJ2-3,.,TRBV30,CAWGGVGPTDTQYF,TGTGCCTGGGGGGGTGTCGGTCCGACAGATACGCAGTATTTT
.,TRBJ2-1,.,TRBV7-2,CASSSLAYNEQFF,TGTGCCAGCAGCTCCCTAGCCTACAATGAGCAGTTCTTC
TRBD1,TRBJ2-7,.,TRBV30,CAWGQGSYEQYF,TGTGCCTGGGGACAGGGGTCCTACGAGCAGTACTTC
TRBD1,TRBJ2-5,.,TRBV28,CASSFTDRDFQETQYF,TGTGCCAGCAGTTTCACGGACAGGGATTTTCAAGAGACCCAGTACTTC
TRBD2,TRBJ2-3,once,TRBV30,CASSSGGPSTDTQYF,TGTGCCTCCTCTAGCGGGGGCCCTAGCACAGATACGCAGTATTTT
.,TRBJ1-1,.,TRBV4-1,CASSQDNPWGTEAFF,TGCGCCAGCAGCCAAGACAACCCCTGGGGCACTGAAGCTTTCTTT
TRBD1,TRBJ2-4,.,TRBV27,CASSPGTGGAKNIQYF,TGTGCCAGCAGCCCTGGGACAGGGGGTGCCAAAAACATTCAGTACTTC
.,TRBJ1-4,few,TRBV4-2,CASSLQTATNEKLFF,TGTGCCAGCAGTCTTCAGACAGCAACTAATGAAAAACTGTTTTTT
.,TRBJ2-1,.,TRBV7-3,CASSLNSYNEQFF,TGTGCCAGCAGCCTCAACTCCTACAATGAGCAGTTCTTC
TRBD1,TRBJ2-7,.,TRBV4-1,CASSQEDWDRGLYEQYF,TGCGCCAGCAGCCAAGAAGATTGGGACAGGGGGCTCTACGAGCAGTACTTC
.,TRBJ2-5,.,TRBV28,CASSLLGQSQETQYF,TGTGCCAGCAGTTTGTTGGGGCAGAGCCAAGAGACCCAGTACTTC
TRBD1,TRBJ2-2,.,TRBV4-2,CASSHPYRQGWDTGELFF,TGTGCCAGCAGCCACCCATATCGACAGGGATGGGACACCGGGGAGCTGTTTTTT
TRBD2,TRBJ2-5,few,TRBV6-1,CASSEAAGGGGETQYF,TGTGCCAGCAGTGAAGCAGCGGGGGGCGGAGGGGAGACCCAGTACTTC
TRBD1,TRBJ1-6,.,TRBV6-1,CASGLDRGADSPLHF,TGTGCCAGCGGACTTGACAGGGGGGCGGATTCACCCCTCCACTTT
.,TRBJ2-7,.,TRBV4-1,CASSHEGFGEQYF,TGCGCCAGCAGCCACGAGGGGTTCGGGGAGCAGTACTTC
.,TRBJ2-7,.,TRBV11-2,CASSLNPIEQYF,TGTGCCAGCAGCCTTAATCCCATCGAGCAGTACTTC
.,TRBJ2-1,.,TRBV5-1,CASSEGLSYNEQFF,TGCGCCAGCAGCGAGGGACTTTCCTACAATGAGCAGTTCTTC
TRBD2,TRBJ2-5,.,TRBV11-3,CASSSSGGQETQYF,TGTGCCAGCAGCTCCTCGGGAGGGCAAGAGACCCAGTACTTC
TRBD1,TRBJ2-5,.,TRBV5-1,CASSQWTGEETQYF,TGCGCCAGCAGCCAATGGACAGGGGAGGAGACCCAGTACTTC
.,TRBJ1-4,.,TRBV27,CASSPGFSGEKLFF,TGTGCCAGCAGTCCAGGGTTCTCCGGTGAAAAACTGTTTTTT
.,TRBJ1-5,.,TRBV27,CASGTQRAPYSNQPQHF,TGTGCCAGCGGAACTCAGCGGGCTCCCTATAGCAATCAGCCCCAGCATTTT
TRBD2,TRBJ2-1,.,TRBV27,CASSLVGGSSYNEQFF,TGTGCCAGCAGTTTAGTCGGGGGGTCCTCCTACAATGAGCAGTTCTTC
.,TRBJ1-5,.,TRBV10-3,CAISESADQPQHF,TGTGCCATCAGTGAGTCCGCGGATCAGCCCCAGCATTTT
.,TRBJ2-1,.,TRBV4-1,CASSSYTEQFF,TGTGCCAGCAGTTCATACACGGAGCAGTTCTTC
.,TRBJ2-1,.,TRBV4-1,CASSQSPWNEQFF,TGCGCCAGCAGCCAATCCCCCTGGAATGAGCAGTTCTTC
.,TRBJ1-2,.,TRBV19,CATMAQGQNYGYTF,TGTGCCACCATGGCTCAGGGCCAAAACTATGGCTACACCTTC
.,TRBJ1-2,.,TRBV2,CASRAYYGYTF,TGTGCCAGCCGGGCCTACTATGGCTACACCTTC
.,TRBJ1-1,.,TRBV30,CAWEGTSGVGDTEAFF,TGTGCCTGGGAAGGGACCTCAGGGGTAGGAGACACTGAAGCTTTCTTT
.,TRBJ1-1,.,TRBV7-3,CASSLVGGAGTEAFF,TGTGCCAGCAGCCTAGTAGGGGGGGCGGGCACTGAAGCTTTCTTT
TRBD1,TRBJ2-7,once,TRBV13,CASSFRDRAYEQYF,TGTGCCAGCAGCTTCCGGGACAGAGCTTACGAGCAGTACTTC
.,TRBJ1-1,.,TRBV6-9,CASSYLNTEAFF,TGTGCCAGCAGTTACCTGAACACTGAAGCTTTCTTT
.,TRBJ2-7,once,TRBV5-5,CASSSGDEQYF,TGTGCCAGCAGCTCAGGGGACGAGCAGTACTTC
TRBD2,TRBJ2-3,.,TRBV9,CASSVGEAGGLPPDTQYF,TGTGCCAGCAGCGTAGGGGAAGCGGGGGGTCTTCCACCAGATACGCAGTATTTT
TRBD1,TRBJ1-4,.,TRBV5-1,CAIHTGTATNEKLFF,TGCGCCATCCATACCGGGACAGCAACTAATGAAAAACTGTTTTTT
.,TRBJ1-2,once,TRBV5-1,CASSPGNDNYGYTF,TGCGCCAGCAGCCCTGGGAACGATAACTATGGCTACACCTTC
TRBD2,TRBJ2-1,.,TRBV27,CASSLSTPGGYNEQFF,TGTGCCAGCAGTTTATCGACCCCGGGGGGGTACAATGAGCAGTTCTTC
.,TRBJ2-7,.,TRBV11-2,CASSGGEVYEQYF,TGTGCCAGCAGCGGCGGGGAGGTCTACGAGCAGTACTTC
.,TRBJ2-6,.,TRBV19,CASSIPGAGANVLTF,TGTGCCAGTAGTATACCCGGGGCTGGGGCCAACGTCCTGACTTTC
.,TRBJ2-5,few,TRBV5-1,CASSRTGLQETQYF,TGCGCCAGCAGCAGAACAGGGTTACAAGAGACCCAGTACTTC
.,TRBJ1-3,.,TRBV7-9,CASSSQGAGNTIYF,TGTGCCAGCAGCTCACAGGGCGCTGGAAACACCATATATTTT